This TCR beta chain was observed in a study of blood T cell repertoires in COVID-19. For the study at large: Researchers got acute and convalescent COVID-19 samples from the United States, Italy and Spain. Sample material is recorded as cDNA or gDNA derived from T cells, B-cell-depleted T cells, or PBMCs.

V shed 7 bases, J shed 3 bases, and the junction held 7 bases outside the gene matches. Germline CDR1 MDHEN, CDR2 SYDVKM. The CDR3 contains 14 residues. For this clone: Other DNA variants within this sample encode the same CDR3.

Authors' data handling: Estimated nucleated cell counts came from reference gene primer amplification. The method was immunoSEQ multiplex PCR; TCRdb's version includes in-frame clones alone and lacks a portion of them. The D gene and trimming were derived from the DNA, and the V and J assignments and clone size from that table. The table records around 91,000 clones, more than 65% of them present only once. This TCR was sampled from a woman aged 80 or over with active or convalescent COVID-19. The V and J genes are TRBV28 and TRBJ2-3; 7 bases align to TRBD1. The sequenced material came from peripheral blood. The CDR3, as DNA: TGTGCCAGCATGGAGACAGGGTCTACAGATACGCAGTATTTT. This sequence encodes CASMETGSTDTQYF.